The present entry profiles one TCR beta chain with its context. The antigen is undetermined. These data belong to a study of OX40 agonist ivuxolimab in advanced cancers. At the level of the study: The patients received agonistic anti-OX40 (CD134) antibody ivuxolimab. The diagnoses of dose-escalation patients were hepatocellular carcinoma, melanoma, renal cell or head and neck cancer. Participants, approximately 83% male, averaged about 56 years of age, ranging from about 23 to 79. Whole-study findings and limits: More expanded clones were found, on average, in CD8+ than in CD4+ T cells.

Only in-frame clones appear in the TCRdb table, and some are missing; sequencing was by immunoSEQ multiplex PCR. Seen here are 65,000 to 95,000 clones, around 94% observed once, and the top ten hold roughly 4.9%. The germline V gene encodes CDR1 DFQATT and CDR2 SNEGSKA (reference sequence). This CDR3 region has 11 residues. The J gene is TRBJ2-1, the V gene TRBV20-1; no firm D call. The receptor was isolated from an adult with an advanced solid tumor such as melanoma, head and neck, liver or kidney cancer. Sequences were derived from CD4+ or CD8+ T cells sorted from blood, sampled in a trial of the OX40 agonist ivuxolimab. The CDR3 loop reads CSTGPHNEQFF. CDR3 sequence (DNA): TGCAGCACGGGTCCACACAATGAGCAGTTCTTC.